A selection of T cell receptor beta chains follows, all from one sample in a study of CD8 T cells in ankylosing spondylitis. TCRdb reanalysed the 5' RACE reads using MiXCR and keeps one entry per CDR3 protein. The sample contains 100,000 to 150,000 distinct CDR3 sequences, roughly 15% of which appear only once. Sequencing input: blood, either unsorted or a sorted T cell fraction (not recorded which). These receptors came from a male donor with ankylosing spondylitis. Each CDR3 is given with its conserved first and last residue. Each record gives: clone size, D gene, J gene, V gene, CDR3 protein, CDR3 DNA. A D gene is named only where the DNA matches it firmly. Size tells how often a clone was seen (once, few, many) or the class of an expanded clone, and some rows leave it out.

clone size: NA
D gene: NA
J gene: TRBJ2-2
V gene: TRBV9
CDR3 protein: CASSDPHTGELFF
CDR3 DNA: TGTGCCAGCAGCGACCCCCACACCGGGGAGCTGTTTTTT

clone size: NA
D gene: NA
J gene: TRBJ2-6
V gene: TRBV15
CDR3 protein: CATSRDLGSGANVLTF
CDR3 DNA: TGTGCCACCAGCAGAGATCTGGGCTCTGGGGCCAACGTCCTGACTTTC

clone size: few
D gene: NA
J gene: TRBJ2-1
V gene: TRBV5-1
CDR3 protein: CASSGRGDEQFF
CDR3 DNA: TGCGCCAGCAGCGGAAGGGGGGATGAGCAGTTCTTC

clone size: few
D gene: NA
J gene: TRBJ1-1
V gene: TRBV27
CDR3 protein: CASSPGLMNTEAFF
CDR3 DNA: TGTGCCAGCAGTCCCGGACTGATGAACACTGAAGCTTTCTTT

clone size: many
D gene: TRBD2
J gene: TRBJ2-2
V gene: TRBV4-3
CDR3 protein: CASSQSMGTSGRAGELFF
CDR3 DNA: TGCGCCAGCAGCCAATCGATGGGAACTAGCGGGAGAGCCGGGGAGCTGTTTTTT

clone size: few
D gene: NA
J gene: TRBJ2-2
V gene: TRBV9
CDR3 protein: CASSVGGGTGELFF
CDR3 DNA: TGTGCCAGCAGCGTAGGTGGTGGGACCGGGGAGCTGTTTTTT

clone size: NA
D gene: NA
J gene: TRBJ2-7
V gene: TRBV5-1
CDR3 protein: CASSSVGESGRYEQYF
CDR3 DNA: TGCGCCAGCAGTTCGGTGGGGGAGAGCGGTAGATACGAGCAGTACTTC

clone size: many
D gene: NA
J gene: TRBJ1-1
V gene: TRBV5-1
CDR3 protein: CASSLAGGNTEAFF
CDR3 DNA: TGCGCCAGCAGCTTGGCCGGCGGGAACACTGAAGCTTTCTTT

clone size: NA
D gene: NA
J gene: TRBJ1-1
V gene: TRBV10-3
CDR3 protein: CAISDPARRNTEAFF
CDR3 DNA: TGTGCCATCAGTGATCCCGCGAGGCGGAACACTGAAGCTTTCTTT

clone size: NA
D gene: NA
J gene: TRBJ2-6
V gene: TRBV12-3/TRBV12-4
CDR3 protein: CASSGGVAGSGANVLTF
CDR3 DNA: TGTGCCAGCAGTGGGGGAGTGGCGGGCTCTGGGGCCAACGTCCTGACTTTC

clone size: many
D gene: NA
J gene: TRBJ2-1
V gene: TRBV5-1
CDR3 protein: CASSPDPNNEQFF
CDR3 DNA: TGCGCCAGCAGCCCCGACCCAAACAATGAGCAGTTCTTC

clone size: NA
D gene: NA
J gene: TRBJ1-2
V gene: TRBV6-1
CDR3 protein: CASSEAGVYGYTF
CDR3 DNA: TGTGCCAGCAGTGAAGCGGGGGTATATGGCTACACCTTC

clone size: NA
D gene: NA
J gene: TRBJ2-3
V gene: TRBV4-1
CDR3 protein: CASSQEQGTDTQYF
CDR3 DNA: TGCGCCAGCAGCCAAGAACAAGGAACAGATACGCAGTATTTT

clone size: NA
D gene: TRBD2
J gene: TRBJ2-3
V gene: TRBV29-1
CDR3 protein: CSVEGSSGGEDTQYF
CDR3 DNA: TGCAGCGTTGAAGGGTCTAGCGGAGGGGAAGATACGCAGTATTTT

clone size: NA
D gene: NA
J gene: TRBJ2-1
V gene: TRBV12-3/TRBV12-4
CDR3 protein: CASRASRSSYNEQFF
CDR3 DNA: TGTGCCAGCAGGGCATCGAGGAGCTCCTACAATGAGCAGTTCTTC

clone size: few
D gene: TRBD1
J gene: TRBJ2-2
V gene: TRBV6-1
CDR3 protein: CASTGDRATGELFF
CDR3 DNA: TGTGCCAGCACCGGCGACAGGGCTACCGGGGAGCTGTTTTTT

clone size: few
D gene: NA
J gene: TRBJ1-6
V gene: TRBV27
CDR3 protein: CASSSDGASLHF
CDR3 DNA: TGTGCCAGCAGTTCGGACGGAGCCTCCCTCCACTTT

clone size: NA
D gene: NA
J gene: TRBJ2-6
V gene: TRBV12-3/TRBV12-4
CDR3 protein: CASSQRPLLANVLTF
CDR3 DNA: TGTGCCAGCAGCCAGAGACCCCTGTTGGCCAACGTCCTGACTTTC

clone size: NA
D gene: NA
J gene: TRBJ1-3
V gene: TRBV9
CDR3 protein: CASSPTTSGNTIYF
CDR3 DNA: TGTGCCAGCAGCCCCACGACCTCTGGAAACACCATATATTTT

clone size: many
D gene: TRBD2
J gene: TRBJ2-3
V gene: TRBV7-6
CDR3 protein: CASSLDPSGSGTDTQYF
CDR3 DNA: TGTGCCAGCAGCTTAGACCCTAGCGGGAGTGGGACAGATACGCAGTATTTT

clone size: few
D gene: NA
J gene: TRBJ2-7
V gene: TRBV9
CDR3 protein: CASSPNRRSSYEQYF
CDR3 DNA: TGTGCCAGCAGCCCTAACCGCAGGAGCTCCTACGAGCAGTACTTC

clone size: NA
D gene: TRBD2
J gene: TRBJ2-1
V gene: TRBV28
CDR3 protein: CASAGLAASYNEQFF
CDR3 DNA: TGTGCCAGTGCGGGACTAGCGGCCTCCTACAATGAGCAGTTCTTC

clone size: NA
D gene: NA
J gene: TRBJ2-1
V gene: TRBV20-1
CDR3 protein: CSVPSVRSGEQFF
CDR3 DNA: TGCAGTGTTCCCTCGGTTAGGAGTGGAGAGCAGTTCTTC

clone size: NA
D gene: TRBD1
J gene: TRBJ2-7
V gene: TRBV12-3/TRBV12-4
CDR3 protein: CASSSPDRRYEQYF
CDR3 DNA: TGTGCCAGCAGTTCCCCGGACAGGCGGTACGAGCAGTACTTC

clone size: many
D gene: NA
J gene: TRBJ2-1
V gene: TRBV9
CDR3 protein: CASSVVGESYNEQFF
CDR3 DNA: TGTGCCAGCAGCGTAGTAGGAGAGTCCTACAATGAGCAGTTCTTC

clone size: few
D gene: NA
J gene: TRBJ2-3
V gene: TRBV28
CDR3 protein: CASSGMTIGTDTQYF
CDR3 DNA: TGTGCCAGCAGTGGGATGACTATAGGCACAGATACGCAGTATTTT

clone size: NA
D gene: NA
J gene: TRBJ2-6
V gene: TRBV25-1
CDR3 protein: CASSGSGTDSGANVLTF
CDR3 DNA: TGTGCCAGCAGTGGATCAGGGACCGACTCTGGGGCCAACGTCCTGACTTTC

clone size: few
D gene: NA
J gene: TRBJ2-5
V gene: TRBV12-3/TRBV12-4
CDR3 protein: CASSFRQGKETQYF
CDR3 DNA: TGTGCCAGCAGTTTCAGGCAGGGAAAAGAGACCCAGTACTTC

clone size: NA
D gene: NA
J gene: TRBJ2-7
V gene: TRBV7-9
CDR3 protein: CASSQGGGISYEQYF
CDR3 DNA: TGTGCCAGCAGCCAGGGAGGGGGAATCTCCTACGAGCAGTACTTC

clone size: NA
D gene: NA
J gene: TRBJ2-7
V gene: TRBV29-1
CDR3 protein: CSVWGNSYEQYF
CDR3 DNA: TGCAGCGTTTGGGGTAACTCCTACGAGCAGTACTTC

clone size: NA
D gene: NA
J gene: TRBJ2-2
V gene: TRBV14
CDR3 protein: CASSLDEAPGFTGELFF
CDR3 DNA: TGTGCCAGCAGCCTAGACGAAGCCCCGGGGTTCACCGGGGAGCTGTTTTTT

clone size: NA
D gene: TRBD2
J gene: TRBJ2-1
V gene: TRBV27
CDR3 protein: CASSYSGSQNEQFF
CDR3 DNA: TGTGCCAGCAGTTATAGCGGGAGTCAGAATGAGCAGTTCTTC

clone size: few
D gene: TRBD1
J gene: TRBJ2-5
V gene: TRBV28
CDR3 protein: CASRGYEGQVQETQYF
CDR3 DNA: TGTGCCAGCAGAGGATACGAAGGACAGGTCCAAGAGACCCAGTACTTC

clone size: few
D gene: TRBD1
J gene: TRBJ2-3
V gene: TRBV4-2
CDR3 protein: CASSHGTGGETDTQYF
CDR3 DNA: TGTGCCAGCAGCCACGGGACAGGGGGCGAGACAGATACGCAGTATTTT

clone size: NA
D gene: NA
J gene: TRBJ1-6
V gene: TRBV12-3/TRBV12-4
CDR3 protein: CASTATANSPLHF
CDR3 DNA: TGTGCCAGCACCGCGACAGCTAATTCACCCCTCCACTTT

clone size: NA
D gene: NA
J gene: TRBJ2-1
V gene: TRBV28
CDR3 protein: CASSQGSNEQFF
CDR3 DNA: TGTGCCAGCAGCCAGGGTAGTAATGAGCAGTTCTTC

clone size: NA
D gene: TRBD2
J gene: TRBJ2-7
V gene: TRBV4-2
CDR3 protein: CASSQVIAGFEQYF
CDR3 DNA: TGTGCCAGCAGCCAAGTCATAGCGGGATTCGAGCAGTACTTC

clone size: few
D gene: NA
J gene: TRBJ2-5
V gene: TRBV5-1
CDR3 protein: CASSLSWRKETQYF
CDR3 DNA: TGCGCCAGCAGCTTGTCGTGGCGAAAAGAGACCCAGTACTTC

clone size: NA
D gene: NA
J gene: TRBJ1-1
V gene: TRBV12-3/TRBV12-4
CDR3 protein: CASSLSGAGTEAFF
CDR3 DNA: TGTGCCAGCAGTTTGAGTGGGGCCGGCACTGAAGCTTTCTTT

clone size: NA
D gene: TRBD1
J gene: TRBJ2-3
V gene: TRBV27
CDR3 protein: CASTGTGVPDTQYF
CDR3 DNA: TGTGCCAGCACCGGGACAGGGGTCCCAGATACGCAGTATTTT

clone size: many
D gene: NA
J gene: TRBJ2-2
V gene: TRBV24-1
CDR3 protein: CATSDLFKNTGELFF
CDR3 DNA: TGTGCCACCAGTGATTTGTTCAAAAACACCGGGGAGCTGTTTTTT

clone size: NA
D gene: NA
J gene: TRBJ2-7
V gene: TRBV7-9
CDR3 protein: CASSSHTGWTSYEQYF
CDR3 DNA: TGTGCCAGCAGTTCCCATACGGGCTGGACTTCCTACGAGCAGTACTTC

clone size: NA
D gene: NA
J gene: TRBJ1-3
V gene: TRBV6-5
CDR3 protein: CASSYHIPISSGNTIYF
CDR3 DNA: TGTGCCAGCAGTTACCACATCCCTATAAGCTCTGGAAACACCATATATTTT

clone size: many
D gene: TRBD2
J gene: TRBJ2-1
V gene: TRBV27
CDR3 protein: CASTRGGDYNEQFF
CDR3 DNA: TGTGCCAGCACCCGGGGGGGTGACTACAATGAGCAGTTCTTC

clone size: few
D gene: NA
J gene: TRBJ1-5
V gene: TRBV6-5
CDR3 protein: CASSSDTGPQPQPQHF
CDR3 DNA: TGTGCCAGCAGTTCCGATACAGGACCACAGCCCCAGCCCCAGCATTTT

clone size: NA
D gene: NA
J gene: TRBJ2-3
V gene: TRBV27
CDR3 protein: CASSYNGGLDTQYF
CDR3 DNA: TGTGCCAGCAGTTACAATGGAGGTTTAGATACGCAGTATTTT

clone size: few
D gene: NA
J gene: TRBJ2-1
V gene: TRBV7-9
CDR3 protein: CASSYRGNNEQFF
CDR3 DNA: TGTGCCAGCAGCTACCGGGGGAACAATGAGCAGTTCTTC

clone size: many
D gene: NA
J gene: TRBJ2-7
V gene: TRBV27
CDR3 protein: CASRDSYEQYF
CDR3 DNA: TGTGCCAGCAGGGACAGCTACGAGCAGTACTTC

clone size: NA
D gene: NA
J gene: TRBJ1-6
V gene: TRBV5-1
CDR3 protein: CASSPTGPSSYNSPLHF
CDR3 DNA: TGCGCCAGCAGCCCGACAGGACCCAGCTCCTATAATTCACCCCTCCACTTT

clone size: NA
D gene: NA
J gene: TRBJ2-3
V gene: TRBV20-1
CDR3 protein: CSAPHPDTDTQYF
CDR3 DNA: TGCAGTGCTCCTCATCCCGACACAGATACGCAGTATTTT

clone size: few
D gene: NA
J gene: TRBJ2-3
V gene: TRBV15
CDR3 protein: CATSRDSSDTQYF
CDR3 DNA: TGTGCCACCAGCAGAGATTCGAGTGATACGCAGTATTTT

clone size: few
D gene: NA
J gene: TRBJ2-1
V gene: TRBV20-1
CDR3 protein: CSARWHRVEQFF
CDR3 DNA: TGCAGTGCTAGGTGGCATCGAGTCGAGCAGTTCTTC

clone size: few
D gene: NA
J gene: TRBJ2-7
V gene: TRBV6-2/TRBV6-3
CDR3 protein: CASSSEISYEQYF
CDR3 DNA: TGTGCCAGCAGTTCCGAGATAAGCTACGAGCAGTACTTC

clone size: few
D gene: TRBD1
J gene: TRBJ2-1
V gene: TRBV24-1
CDR3 protein: CATIGTGEGDEQFF
CDR3 DNA: TGTGCCACCATTGGGACAGGGGAAGGCGATGAGCAGTTCTTC

clone size: NA
D gene: NA
J gene: TRBJ2-1
V gene: TRBV11-1
CDR3 protein: CASSLTPPLHGQYNEQFF
CDR3 DNA: TGTGCCAGCAGCTTAACCCCCCCCCTGCACGGACAGTACAATGAGCAGTTCTTC

clone size: NA
D gene: TRBD2
J gene: TRBJ2-3
V gene: TRBV24-1
CDR3 protein: CATSAVSREGTDTQYF
CDR3 DNA: TGTGCCACCAGTGCCGTGTCCCGGGAGGGAACAGATACGCAGTATTTT

clone size: few
D gene: TRBD1
J gene: TRBJ2-7
V gene: TRBV15
CDR3 protein: CATSRDLTGGTYEQYF
CDR3 DNA: TGTGCCACCAGCAGAGATCTGACAGGGGGTACCTACGAGCAGTACTTC

clone size: few
D gene: NA
J gene: TRBJ2-3
V gene: TRBV7-9
CDR3 protein: CASSLAPAKSTDTQYF
CDR3 DNA: TGTGCCAGCAGCTTAGCTCCCGCGAAGAGCACAGATACGCAGTATTTT

clone size: few
D gene: NA
J gene: TRBJ2-5
V gene: TRBV20-1
CDR3 protein: CSATPLEGTQETQYF
CDR3 DNA: TGCAGTGCTACTCCCTTGGAGGGAACTCAAGAGACCCAGTACTTC